The rows below give T cell receptor beta chains drawn from one sample of a study of cytomegalovirus exposure and HLA in healthy donors. The data were produced by immunoSEQ multiplex PCR, yet TCRdb's version contains in-frame clones alone and is incomplete. Here the sample table reports some 48,000 clones. Specimen: PBMCs. The receptor set was obtained from a man aged 40-55 years in good health and CMV-seropositive. CDR3s include the opening cysteine and the closing phenylalanine or tryptophan. A D gene is named only where the DNA matches it firmly.

D,V,J,CDR3,DNA
-,TRBV6-5,TRBJ2-1,CASSYSGDNEQFF,TGTGCCAGCAGTTATTCCGGAGACAATGAGCAGTTCTTC
-,TRBV7-3,TRBJ2-2,CASSLVGGDYTGELFF,TGTGCCAGCAGCTTAGTGGGCGGGGATTACACCGGGGAGCTGTTTTTT
-,TRBV6-4,TRBJ2-2,CASSETRNGELFF,TGTGCCAGCAGTGAGACTCGTAACGGGGAGCTGTTTTTT
-,TRBV6-6,TRBJ2-7,CASSYSTGGGSYEQYF,TGTGCCAGCAGTTACTCGACGGGGGGCGGCTCCTACGAGCAGTACTTC
TRBD1,TRBV6-5,TRBJ2-7,CASRRDSLGGQYF,TGTGCCAGCAGGAGGGACAGCCTAGGGGGGCAGTACTTC
TRBD1,TRBV18,TRBJ2-5,CASSPPSTGLGETQYF,TGTGCCAGCTCACCTCCCTCGACAGGGCTGGGGGAGACCCAGTACTTC
-,TRBV7-2,TRBJ2-2,CASSLESGGNAGELFF,TGTGCCAGCAGCTTAGAGAGTGGGGGCAACGCCGGGGAGCTGTTTTTT
TRBD1,TRBV7-3,TRBJ1-2,CASSSGQGDGYTF,TGTGCCAGCAGTTCAGGACAGGGCGATGGCTACACCTTC
TRBD1,TRBV6-4,TRBJ1-4,CASSDPPAGTGVEATNEKLFF,TGTGCCAGCAGTGACCCACCCGCCGGGACAGGAGTAGAAGCAACTAATGAAAAACTGTTTTTT
-,TRBV9,TRBJ2-7,CASSVAAESSYEQYF,TGTGCCAGCAGCGTAGCGGCGGAGAGCTCCTACGAGCAGTACTTC
TRBD1,TRBV18,TRBJ1-6,CASSPPGQVRGSPLHF,TGTGCCAGCTCACCACCGGGCCAGGTCAGGGGGTCACCCCTCCACTTT
TRBD1,TRBV5-1,TRBJ2-7,CASSSTGGSREQYF,TGCGCCAGCAGCTCTACAGGGGGCTCACGCGAGCAGTACTTC
TRBD1,TRBV27,TRBJ1-1,CASSLQGAGTEAFF,TGTGCCAGCAGTTTACAGGGGGCTGGTACTGAAGCTTTCTTT
-,TRBV6-4,TRBJ2-1,CASSDNAGINEQFF,TGTGCCAGCAGTGACAATGCGGGAATCAATGAGCAGTTCTTC
-,TRBV4-3,TRBJ1-2,CASSQDGRGANYGYTF,TGCGCCAGCAGCCAAGATGGGCGGGGAGCTAACTATGGCTACACCTTC
-,TRBV29-1,TRBJ2-3,CSVDLQGGTDTQYF,TGCAGCGTTGACTTACAGGGAGGCACAGATACGCAGTATTTT
-,TRBV5-1,TRBJ1-1,CASSPRGGSFSNTEAFF,TGCGCCAGCAGCCCACGAGGTGGCAGCTTTTCGAACACTGAAGCTTTCTTT
TRBD1,TRBV7-9,TRBJ1-1,CASSSTGAGGTEAFF,TGTGCCAGCAGCTCTACAGGGGCGGGGGGCACTGAAGCTTTCTTT
-,TRBV6-1,TRBJ2-3,CASSDGGASTDTQYF,TGTGCCAGCAGTGATGGCGGTGCTAGCACAGATACGCAGTATTTT
-,TRBV7-6,TRBJ2-7,CASSFGGSYEQYF,TGTGCCAGCAGCTTTGGCGGCTCCTACGAGCAGTACTTC
-,TRBV28,TRBJ1-5,CASSLPRRGQPQHF,TGTGCCAGCAGTTTGCCCCGGCGAGGACAGCCCCAGCATTTT
-,TRBV11-2,TRBJ2-7,CASSLGDYEQYF,TGTGCCAGCAGCTTAGGAGACTACGAGCAGTACTTC
TRBD1,TRBV7-2,TRBJ1-1,CASSFGSTGPIF,TGTGCCAGCAGCTTCGGATCGACAGGGCCCATCTTT
TRBD2,TRBV5-1,TRBJ2-5,CASSPGLAGVETQYF,TGCGCCAGCAGCCCAGGACTAGCGGGAGTAGAGACCCAGTACTTC
TRBD1,TRBV27,TRBJ2-1,CASSLGTGVVNEQFF,TGTGCCAGCAGTTTAGGGACAGGGGTAGTCAATGAGCAGTTCTTC
TRBD1,TRBV7-9,TRBJ2-2,CARSGTGDLTGELFF,TGTGCCAGATCCGGGACAGGGGACCTCACCGGGGAGCTGTTTTTT
-,TRBV7-3,TRBJ2-2,CASSPPTGTNTGELFF,TGTGCCAGCAGCCCCCCGACTGGAACTAACACCGGGGAGCTGTTTTTT
-,TRBV19,TRBJ1-1,CASAQGPSTEAFF,TGTGCCAGCGCACAGGGCCCCTCTACTGAAGCTTTCTTT
TRBD2,TRBV29-1,TRBJ2-3,CSARGLADYTDTQYF,TGCAGCGCCAGGGGACTAGCGGACTACACAGATACGCAGTATTTT
-,TRBV7-9,TRBJ2-5,CASSRPGSAGLLAAQYF,TGTGCCAGCAGCCGCCCCGGTTCCGCGGGACTTCTCGCGGCCCAGTACTTC
-,TRBV5-1,TRBJ2-2,CASSVPTGRTGELFF,TGCGCCAGCAGCGTGCCGACAGGGAGGACCGGGGAGCTGTTTTTT
TRBD1,TRBV19,TRBJ1-2,CASSIGGGKYGYTF,TGTGCCAGTAGTATCGGAGGGGGCAAGTATGGCTACACCTTC
TRBD1,TRBV6-6,TRBJ1-1,CASSARQGDTEAFF,TGTGCCAGCAGTGCCAGACAGGGGGACACTGAAGCTTTCTTT
-,TRBV11-2,TRBJ1-1,CASSQQKNTEAFF,TGTGCCAGCAGCCAACAGAAGAACACTGAAGCTTTCTTT
-,TRBV27,TRBJ1-5,CASSSQQGPHNQPQHF,TGTGCCAGCAGTTCACAACAGGGCCCCCACAATCAGCCCCAGCATTTT
TRBD2,TRBV30,TRBJ2-7,CAWRLLSAGASEQYF,TGTGCCTGGAGACTACTCTCAGCGGGAGCGAGCGAGCAGTACTTC
TRBD1,TRBV7-2,TRBJ1-1,CASSAVGQGIAGTEAFF,TGTGCCAGCAGCGCGGTTGGACAGGGTATCGCCGGCACTGAAGCTTTCTTT
TRBD1,TRBV7-7,TRBJ2-7,CASSPDRGGYEQYF,TGTGCTAGCAGCCCGGACAGGGGCGGCTACGAGCAGTACTTC
TRBD2,TRBV28,TRBJ2-3,CASRGRGDTDTQYF,TGTGCCAGCAGGGGTCGGGGGGACACAGATACGCAGTATTTT
TRBD1,TRBV30,TRBJ1-5,CAWTDRGGQPQHF,TGTGCCTGGACGGACAGGGGCGGTCAGCCCCAGCATTTT
-,TRBV28,TRBJ2-1,CASRIAVRGMQFF,TGTGCCAGCAGAATAGCGGTTCGTGGGATGCAGTTCTTC
TRBD1,TRBV27,TRBJ2-7,CASSFPGTGTYEQYF,TGTGCCAGCAGTTTCCCCGGGACAGGGACGTACGAGCAGTACTTC
TRBD2,TRBV9,TRBJ2-7,CASSVGGRASYEQYF,TGTGCCAGCAGCGTAGGTGGGAGGGCGTCCTACGAGCAGTACTTC
TRBD1,TRBV25-1,TRBJ2-5,CASSESPGQGKETQYF,TGTGCCAGCAGTGAGTCCCCGGGACAGGGAAAAGAGACCCAGTACTTC
-,TRBV4-3,TRBJ2-5,CASSQRGAEETQYF,TGCGCCAGCAGCCAACGGGGGGCCGAAGAGACCCAGTACTTC
TRBD1,TRBV23-1,TRBJ2-5,CASSQSIIGTGEETQYF,TGCGCCAGCAGTCAATCGATCATTGGGACAGGGGAAGAGACCCAGTACTTC
-,TRBV5-1,TRBJ1-1,CASSLEGREITEAFF,TGCGCCAGCAGCTTGGAAGGTAGGGAGATCACTGAAGCTTTCTTT
-,TRBV11-3,TRBJ2-3,CASSLGTSLTDTQYF,TGTGCCAGCAGCTTGGGGACAAGCCTCACAGATACGCAGTATTTT
TRBD2,TRBV10-3,TRBJ2-3,CAISENRGGNTQYF,TGTGCCATCAGTGAGAACCGGGGGGGCAATACGCAGTATTTT
TRBD1,TRBV15,TRBJ2-7,CATSRDTGGGNEQYF,TGTGCCACCAGCAGAGACACAGGGGGCGGGAACGAGCAGTACTTC
TRBD1,TRBV5-1,TRBJ2-5,CASSLEQGWGTQYF,TGCGCCAGCAGCTTAGAACAGGGGTGGGGGACCCAGTACTTC